The 7 T cell receptor beta chains reported below all come from one sample, sequenced in a study of blood T cell repertoires in COVID-19. TCRdb's table, derived via immunoSEQ multiplex PCR, lists solely in-frame clones and lacks some. The sample lists approximately 150,000 clones, over 70% occurring once. Sequencing was done on a sample of peripheral blood. The source is a woman aged 55-69 years with acute or convalescent COVID-19.

The rearrangement links TRBV5-6 to TRBJ2-7; D unresolved. The germline V and J ends were trimmed by 2 bases and 6 bases, with 12 bases remaining between them. The V gene's germline CDR1 is SGHDT and CDR2 YYEEEE. The CDR3 is 13 amino acids. The CDR3, as DNA: TGTGCCAGCAGCTTCCACCCCCGCGGCGAGCAGTACTTC. This encodes CASSFHPRGEQYF.

In DNA, the CDR3 is TGTGCCAGCAGCCCGGGACTAGCGGGAGCAGGATCCTACAATGAGCAGTTCTTC. Translated: CASSPGLAGAGSYNEQFF. The chain joins TRBV5-4 to TRBJ2-1, with 14 bases that match TRBD2. Germline-derived CDR1 and CDR2 are SGHNT and YYREEE (reference sequence). Losses at the gene ends were 4 bases for V and 1 base for J; bases not matched to a gene: 7. The CDR3 totals 18 residues.

The rearrangement uses TRBV6-5 and TRBJ1-4, with a tentative D call TRBD1 (5 bases). Germline CDR1 reads MNHEY; CDR2 reads SVGAGI. The CDR3 runs to 13 residues. With 6 bases removed from V and 4 bases from J, the gap between germline ends came to 9 bases. The CDR3 DNA sequence: TGTGCCAGCAGAGGGACTAATAATGAAAAACTGTTTTTT. It is translated as CASRGTNNEKLFF.

This chain connects TRBV7-2 to TRBJ1-5, with a weak D call TRBD1 (6 bases). V lost 2 bases and J lost 1, with 9 bases in between. The length of the CDR3 is 15 residues. Germline lookup yields CDR1 SGHTA and CDR2 FQGNSA. The CDR3 region has the DNA TGTGCCAGCAGCTTACAGGGGAAAAGCAATCAGCCCCAGCATTTT. Its protein is CASSLQGKSNQPQHF.

V is TRBV9 and J is TRBJ1-1, with TRBD1 matching over 10 bases. J was trimmed by 6 bases and V by 4 bases; bases with no gene match: 12. This CDR3 is 16 amino acids long. The germline CDR1 and CDR2 sequences are SGDLS and YYNGEE. CDR3 residues: CASSPGTGVFIAEAFF. CDR3 bases: TGTGCCAGCAGCCCCGGGACAGGGGTTTTTATCGCTGAAGCTTTCTTT.

The rearrangement joins TRBV7-8 to TRBJ1-1, with D maybe TRBD1 (5 bases). Germline values: CDR1 SGHVS, CDR2 FQNEAQ. V was trimmed by 1 base and J by 4 bases, leaving 19 bases between them. The CDR3 spans 17 residues. The CDR3 here is CASSLGSYRSRSTEAFF. The CDR3 region has the DNA TGTGCCAGCAGCTTAGGGTCCTACAGGAGCAGAAGCACTGAAGCTTTCTTT.

The V call is TRBV27, the J call TRBJ2-5; 10 nucleotides match TRBD2. V shed 4 bases, J shed 0 bases, and the junction held 14 bases outside the gene matches. The CDR3 has 19 residues. Germline V gives CDR1 MNHEY, CDR2 SMNVEV (reference sequence). DNA of the CDR3: TGTGCCAGCAGTTCAGGACTAGCGGCCGGCTATGGAAACCAAGAGACCCAGTACTTC. It yields the protein CASSSGLAAGYGNQETQYF.